This T cell receptor beta chain emerged from a study of CD8 T cells in Susac syndrome. Sequencing targeted TCR beta in T cells from blood (CD8+ and CD4+). After extraction with the RNeasy kit, 0.5 to 1 ug of the RNA was reverse transcribed using random hexamers. TCR beta CDR3 was amplified by immunoSEQ covering 54 Vbeta and 13 Jbeta. TCRdb re-derived calls from the immunoSEQ multiplex PCR reads in MiXCR, one entry per CDR3 protein. Here the sample spans 50,000 to 60,000 distinct CDR3 sequences, around nine tenths being singletons. The sample was CD8+ T cells from PBMCs. The clonotype comes from a human donor in good health.

Here the CDR3 DNA reads TGTGCCAGCAGCCAAGGTGATACACGCCGGGGTACATACGAGCAGTACTTC. It translates to CASSQGDTRRGTYEQYF. The chain is built from TRBV14 and TRBJ2-7; D may be TRBD2 (5 bases). CDR3 length equals 17 residues. The germline gives CDR1 SGHDN, CDR2 FVKESK. V was clipped by 1 base and J by 4 bases, with 20 bases between them.